A single sample is the source of the 12 T cell receptor beta chains below, sequenced in a study of cytomegalovirus exposure and HLA in healthy donors. 13 Jbeta primers and 60 Vbeta primers were used for the PCR. Using immunoSEQ multiplex PCR, the repertoire was profiled, and TCRdb retains in-frame clones only, with some absent. The sample consists of over 95,000 clones, approximately 80% of them appearing once. The sample taken for sequencing was PBMCs. These receptors originate from a woman aged 18-29 years in good health and CMV-seronegative.

The chain employs TRBV7-9 and TRBJ2-4; TRBD2 is a possible D gene (6 bases). The CDR3 is made up of 13 amino acids. Germline CDR1 reads SEHNR; CDR2 reads FQNEAQ (reference sequence). V lost 5 bases and J lost 7, with 12 bases in between. CDR3 nucleotide sequence: TGTGCCAGCAGCACAACCGGGACTAACATTCAGTACTTC. It specifies CASSTTGTNIQYF.

The chain is built from TRBV27 and TRBJ1-2; 8 bases match TRBD1. V dropped 3 bases and J dropped 8; count of bases not matched to a gene: 11. The CDR3 has 15 residues. The germline CDR1 and CDR2 sequences are MNHEY and SMNVEV (reference sequence). The CDR3 loop is CASSFRDRLGYGYTF. CDR3 DNA: TGTGCCAGCAGTTTCCGGGACAGGCTGGGGTACGGCTACACCTTC.

V usage is TRBV19 and J usage is TRBJ2-7, with 7 bases identical to TRBD2. The CDR3 covers 16 residues. V was clipped by 4 bases and J by 0 bases; unmatched bases: 9. Germline CDR1 reads LNHDA; CDR2 reads SQIVND (reference sequence). The CDR3 DNA reads as TGTGCCAGTAGTAGAAATCCCGGGACTACCTCCTACGAGCAGTACTTC. Protein product: CASSRNPGTTSYEQYF.

The chain carries TRBV4-1 and TRBJ1-6; D uncertain. The CDR3 runs to 14 residues. Trimming took 4 bases from V and 10 from J, leaving 14 bases between them. Germline assignment: CDR1 MGHRA and CDR2 YSYEKL. CDR3: CASSPLGVSSPLHF. In DNA, the CDR3 is TGCGCCAGCAGCCCCTTGGGCGTGTCATCACCCCTCCACTTT.

This clone appeared a single time. The chain carries TRBV28 and TRBJ1-4, with 7 nucleotides matching TRBD1. Germline CDR1 MDHEN, CDR2 SYDVKM. V was pared by 11 bases and J by 8 bases, with 11 bases of the junction left unmatched. This CDR3 comprises 13 residues. The CDR3 nucleotides read TGTGCCTCAGGGGGAAGCAGAAGAGAAAAACTGTTTTTT. As protein: CASGGSRREKLFF.

The chain carries TRBV19 and TRBJ2-1, with TRBD1 matching 7 bases. Germline CDR1 reads LNHDA; CDR2 reads SQIVND (reference sequence). CDR3 size: 17 residues. The V and J ends lost 6 bases and 0 bases, in that order; junction bases with no gene match: 11. CDR3 sequence: CASSWTGPPSSYNEQFF. The CDR3 nucleotides are TGTGCCAGTAGCTGGACAGGCCCCCCCAGCTCCTACAATGAGCAGTTCTTC. Drawing the rest from reference TRBV19 and TRBJ2-1, the complete variable domain is DGGITQSPKYLFRKEGQNVTLSCEQNLNHDAMYWYRQDPGQGLRLIYYSQIVNDFQKGDIAEGYSVSREKKESFPLTVTSAQKNPTAFYLCASSWTGPPSSYNEQFFGPGTRLTVL.

The chain links TRBV11-2 to TRBJ1-1; TRBD1 is a possible D gene (5 bases). Germline assignment: CDR1 SGHAT and CDR2 FQNNGV. Trimming took off 5 bases at V and 1 base at J, with 14 bases between the two ends. This CDR3 contains 15 residues. Here the CDR3 reads CASSLLTGTNTEAFF. CDR3 DNA sequence: TGTGCCAGCAGCCTTCTTACAGGAACGAACACTGAAGCTTTCTTT.

This rearrangement joins TRBV7-9 to TRBJ2-2; 13 bases map to TRBD2. Unmatched junction bases numbered 6, after V lost 4 bases and J lost 7 bases. Germline V lookup: CDR1 SEHNR, CDR2 FQNEAQ (reference sequence). The length of the CDR3 is 16 residues. This chain's CDR3 is CASSSGLAGAYGELFF. In nucleotides, the CDR3 is TGTGCCAGCAGCTCCGGACTAGCGGGAGCCTACGGGGAGCTGTTTTTT.

The V call is TRBV11-1, the J call TRBJ1-1; a weak D match, TRBD1 (5 bases). The CDR3 has 15 residues. The germline V gene encodes CDR1 SGHAT and CDR2 FQDESV (reference sequence). V was pared by 5 bases and J by 5 bases, with 18 bases between. In nucleotides, the CDR3 is TGTGCCAGCAGCCTGTTAGGCCCAGGGAGGACTGAAGCTTTCTTT. Translation gives CASSLLGPGRTEAFF.

V usage is TRBV15 and J usage is TRBJ2-3, with 11 bases identical to TRBD2. The CDR3 has 17 residues. V shed 0 bases, J shed 3 bases, and the junction held 5 bases outside the gene matches. CDR1 and CDR2 from the germline V gene are LNHNV and YYDKDF (reference sequence). CDR3 sequence: CATSRDRLAGTTDTQYF. In DNA form, the CDR3 reads TGTGCCACCAGCAGAGACCGACTAGCGGGGACAACAGATACGCAGTATTTT. Variable domain in full (rest from reference TRBV15 and TRBJ2-3): DAMVIQNPRYQVTQFGKPVTLSCSQTLNHNVMYWYQQKSSQAPKLLFHYYDKDFNNEADTPDNFQSRRPNTSFCFLDIRSPGLGDTAMYLCATSRDRLAGTTDTQYFGPGTRLTVL.

This clone showed up just a few times. The chain couples TRBV4-3 to TRBJ1-1, with D unresolved. The CDR3 contains 14 residues. Between the trimmed V and J ends, which lost 0 bases and 8 bases, there was a span of 13 bases. The V gene's germline CDR1 is LGHNA and CDR2 YSLEER. This chain's CDR3 is CASSQEIGRGEAFF. The CDR3 nucleotides are TGCGCCAGCAGCCAAGAAATCGGGAGAGGAGAAGCTTTCTTT.

The chain has TRBV5-1 and TRBJ2-3; 8 bases agree with TRBD2. Germline V gene data show CDR1 as SGHRS and CDR2 as YFSETQ. V trimming: 2 bases; J trimming: 4 bases; junction bases outside the gene matches: 6. The CDR3 runs to 15 residues. As DNA, the CDR3 is TGCGCCAGCAGCTTAGCGGGGGCGGAGTCAGATACGCAGTATTTT. Protein product: CASSLAGAESDTQYF.